These 3 T cell receptor beta chains share one sample of origin, sequenced in a study of T cell changes during pregnancy in multiple sclerosis. The data were produced by immunoSEQ multiplex PCR, yet TCRdb's version contains in-frame clones alone and is incomplete. The repertoire consists of over 30,000 clones, with 92% occurring once and the leading ten covering approximately 0.79%. Sequencing used CD4+ T cells from peripheral blood mononuclear cells, obtained in the third trimester of pregnancy. Receptors originate from a female donor with multiple sclerosis, enrolled in a pregnancy study.

The genes are TRBV19 and TRBJ2-5; TRBD2 is a possible D gene (5 bases). The ends were cut back, 6 bases at V and 1 base at J, with 18 bases in the middle. The germline V gene has CDR1 LNHDA and CDR2 SQIVND (reference sequence). The CDR3 loop spans 16 amino acids. The CDR3 reads CASSRKRLDSQETQYF. The CDR3 nucleotides read TGTGCCAGTAGCCGAAAGCGGCTAGACTCCCAAGAGACCCAGTACTTC.

The chain couples TRBV6-5 to TRBJ2-7; D unclear. Germline CDR1 is MNHEY and CDR2 is SVGAGI. V lost 6 bases, J lost 4 bases, and 19 bases lay in between. This CDR3 spans 15 amino acids. The CDR3, as DNA: TGTGCCAGCAGCCCCATACTTTCCCAGACTTACGAGCAGTACTTC. It is translated as CASSPILSQTYEQYF.

The chain uses TRBV7-9 and TRBJ1-2, with D possibly TRBD1 on 6 matching bases. The CDR3 is 13 residues long. Germline values: CDR1 SEHNR, CDR2 FQNEAQ (reference sequence). Trimming pared 6 bases from V and 6 bases from J, leaving 14 bases between. The CDR3, as DNA: TGTGCCAGCAGTTTCCCCGGGACACATGGCTACACCTTC. It encodes CASSFPGTHGYTF.